This note documents a single T cell receptor (beta chain) sequence. Its antigen remains unidentified. Semi-nested PCR with Nested Universal Primer A followed constant-region reverse priming of full-length variable regions. TCRdb independently ran MiXCR on the 5' RACE reads; one entry per CDR3 protein. The sample holds just under 6,000 distinct CDR3 sequences, about 60% seen once. Regarding the study as a whole: Tumor-infiltrating Treg TCR alpha and beta sequences overlapped most with tumor naive CD4+ T cells, then blood naive. The larger-cohort validation was restricted to a single TCR beta V-J rearrangement rather than whole repertoires. In terms of TCR gene usage, tumor memory CD4+ T cells clustered together with blood and lymph node memory CD4+ cells, as well as with lymph node naive CD4+ cells.

Trimming shortened V by 8 bases and J by 0 bases, and 10 bases separated the two germline ends. This CDR3 has 12 residues. The germline V gene has CDR1 SQVTM and CDR2 ANQGSEA. Sequencing was performed on naive CD4+ T cells sorted from blood. The subset: naive CD4+ T cells, CD4+CD45RA+CD25-. This receptor was taken from a female donor with breast cancer. J is TRBJ1-1 and V is TRBV29-1, with unresolved D. DNA of the CDR3: TGCAGCCCGGTGGGCTTGAACACTGAAGCTTTCTTT. Protein: CSPVGLNTEAFF.